This is a list of T cell receptor beta chains from one sample in a study of T cells after posttransplantation cyclophosphamide. The assay was immunoSEQ multiplex PCR, and TCRdb's table has in-frame clones only and misses some. The sample shows around 66,000 clones, 93% of them seen only once. Material for sequencing was PBMCs. Every receptor here comes from a woman aged 30 to 39 in good health and a related stem cell transplant donor. CDR3s include the opening cysteine and the closing phenylalanine or tryptophan. D genes are given only for firm matches. Size is omitted from some rows. Given values are once, few, many or a class for expanded clones.

NA	14	TRBV19	NA	TRBJ2-7	CASRYAAGSYEQYF	TGTGCCAGTAGGTATGCGGCTGGTTCCTACGAGCAGTACTTC
once	15	TRBV9	NA	TRBJ1-5	CASSVFGLKGQPQHF	TGTGCCAGCAGCGTATTTGGCCTCAAAGGTCAGCCCCAGCATTTT
once	12	TRBV28	NA	TRBJ1-2	CASSSLHYGYTF	TGTGCCAGCAGTTCCTTACATTATGGCTACACCTTC
once	16	TRBV6-1	NA	TRBJ1-3	CASSAGLTLSGNTIYF	TGTGCCAGCAGTGCCGGACTGACCCTCTCTGGAAACACCATATATTTT
NA	15	TRBV4-1	NA	TRBJ1-1	CASSEGARSNTEAFF	TGCGCCAGCAGCGAAGGGGCGAGGAGCAACACTGAAGCTTTCTTT
NA	15	TRBV5-6	NA	TRBJ2-3	CASSLILGSTDTQYF	TGTGCCAGCAGCTTGATTCTGGGGAGCACAGATACACAGTATTTT
once	14	TRBV5-1	TRBD1	TRBJ2-3	CASSSVTGADTQYF	TGCGCCAGCAGCTCGGTAACAGGGGCAGATACGCAGTATTTT
NA	15	TRBV19	NA	TRBJ1-4	CASSIAPGFHEKLFF	TGTGCCAGTAGTATAGCTCCAGGCTTTCATGAAAAACTGTTTTTT
NA	14	TRBV28	NA	TRBJ2-2	CASCLTTNTGELFF	TGTGCCAGCTGTCTGACGACGAACACCGGGGAGCTGTTTTTT
NA	15	TRBV7-3	NA	TRBJ1-1	CASSGLPGRDTEAFF	TGTGCCAGCAGCGGCCTTCCGGGCAGGGACACTGAAGCTTTCTTT
NA	16	TRBV5-1	NA	TRBJ2-1	CASSLAGGRSYNEQFF	TGCGCCAGCAGCTTGGCTGGGGGACGCTCCTACAATGAGCAGTTCTTC
NA	16	TRBV9	NA	TRBJ1-3	CASSVTGSRSGNTIYF	TGTGCCAGCAGCGTTACAGGGTCCCGCTCTGGAAACACCATATATTTT
NA	15	TRBV9	NA	TRBJ2-2	CASTGQTRSTGELFF	TGTGCCAGCACCGGGCAGACCCGATCCACCGGGGAGCTGTTTTTT
NA	13	TRBV6-1	TRBD1	TRBJ2-5	CASRADRKETQYF	TGTGCCAGCAGAGCGGACAGGAAAGAGACCCAGTACTTC
NA	17	TRBV19	NA	TRBJ1-6	CASSIFYFGQGNSPLHF	TGTGCCAGTAGTATTTTCTATTTCGGCCAGGGGAATTCACCCCTCCACTTT
once	14	TRBV6-6	TRBD1	TRBJ2-7	CASSYAYRGDEQYF	TGTGCCAGCAGTTACGCTTACAGGGGGGACGAGCAGTACTTC
NA	17	TRBV4-2	NA	TRBJ2-2	CASSQEGGRPNTGELFF	TGTGCCAGCAGCCAAGAGGGGGGACGTCCGAACACCGGGGAGCTGTTTTTT
few	14	TRBV5-4	NA	TRBJ1-2	CASSYAGQNYGYTF	TGTGCCAGCAGCTATGCGGGACAAAACTATGGCTACACCTTC
NA	14	TRBV7-3	TRBD1	TRBJ1-6	CASSSTGSGSPLHF	TGTGCCAGCAGCTCGACAGGGTCTGGTTCACCCCTCCACTTT
NA	12	TRBV10-1	NA	TRBJ1-1	CASSVGPSEAFF	TGCGCCAGCAGTGTCGGACCGAGTGAAGCTTTCTTT
NA	14	TRBV6-6	TRBD1	TRBJ1-4	CASSTGQGGEKLFF	TGTGCCAGCAGTACAGGACAGGGGGGTGAAAAACTGTTTTTT
NA	13	TRBV7-2	NA	TRBJ1-2	CASSPEGTDDYTF	TGTGCCAGCAGCCCGGAAGGGACGGATGACTACACCTTC
NA	12	TRBV9	NA	TRBJ2-5	CASSGTGETQYF	TGTGCCAGCAGCGGGACTGGAGAGACCCAGTACTTC
once	16	TRBV7-2	NA	TRBJ2-1	CASSLIGGNSYNEQFF	TGTGCCAGCAGCTTAATCGGGGGCAACTCCTACAATGAGCAGTTCTTC
NA	13	TRBV10-3	NA	TRBJ1-3	CALSGVAGNTIYF	TGTGCCCTGAGCGGAGTTGCTGGAAACACCATATATTTT
NA	14	TRBV7-2	NA	TRBJ2-3	CASSAQSAGDTQYF	TGTGCCAGCAGCGCCCAGAGTGCTGGAGATACGCAGTATTTT
NA	14	TRBV7-2	NA	TRBJ1-2	CASSLQGPASGYTF	TGTGCCAGCAGCTTACAGGGCCCGGCGTCTGGCTACACCTTC